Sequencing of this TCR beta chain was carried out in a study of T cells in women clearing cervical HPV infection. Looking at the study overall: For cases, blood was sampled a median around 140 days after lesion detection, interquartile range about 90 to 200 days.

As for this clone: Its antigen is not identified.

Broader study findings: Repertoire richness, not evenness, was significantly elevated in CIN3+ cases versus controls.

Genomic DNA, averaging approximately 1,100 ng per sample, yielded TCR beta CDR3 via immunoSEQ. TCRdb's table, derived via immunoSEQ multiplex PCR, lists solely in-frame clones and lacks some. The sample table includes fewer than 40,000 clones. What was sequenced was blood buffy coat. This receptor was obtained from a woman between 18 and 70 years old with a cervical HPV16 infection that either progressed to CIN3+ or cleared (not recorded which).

CDR3 residues: CASSPGQGTNNQPQHF. CDR3 DNA, as far as it was read: TGCGCCAGCAGCCCGGGACAGGGGACGAACAATCAGCCC. This chain joins TRBV4-1 and TRBJ1-5, with 10 bases identical to TRBD1. The missing CDR3 end, 3 residues past where the read stops, is filled in from the germline J gene. Per the germline V gene, CDR1 is MGHRA and CDR2 is YSYEKL. The CDR3 extends over 16 amino acids. V shed 4 bases and J 3 bases; nucleotides not matched to a gene: 6.